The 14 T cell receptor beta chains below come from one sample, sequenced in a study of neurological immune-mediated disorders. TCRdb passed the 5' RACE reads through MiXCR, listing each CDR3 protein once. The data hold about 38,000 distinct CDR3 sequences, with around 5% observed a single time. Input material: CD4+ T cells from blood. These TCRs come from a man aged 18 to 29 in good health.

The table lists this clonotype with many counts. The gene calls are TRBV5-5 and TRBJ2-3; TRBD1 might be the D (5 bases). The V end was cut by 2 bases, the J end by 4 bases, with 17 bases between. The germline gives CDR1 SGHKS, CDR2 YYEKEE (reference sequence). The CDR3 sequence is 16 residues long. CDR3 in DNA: TGTGCCAGCAGCTTCTTGGGTCCAATGGGGCCAGATACGCAGTATTTT. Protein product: CASSFLGPMGPDTQYF.

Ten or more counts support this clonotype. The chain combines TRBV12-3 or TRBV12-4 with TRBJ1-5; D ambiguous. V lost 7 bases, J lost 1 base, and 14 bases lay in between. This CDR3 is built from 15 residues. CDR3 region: CASNRGRRSNQPQHF. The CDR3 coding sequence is TGTGCCAGCAATCGGGGTAGAAGAAGCAATCAGCCCCAGCATTTT.

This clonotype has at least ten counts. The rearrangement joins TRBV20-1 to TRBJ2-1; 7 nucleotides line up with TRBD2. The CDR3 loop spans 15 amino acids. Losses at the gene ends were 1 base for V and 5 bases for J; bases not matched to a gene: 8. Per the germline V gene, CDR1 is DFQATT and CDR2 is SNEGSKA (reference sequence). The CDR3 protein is CSARGGGGNHNEQFF. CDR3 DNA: TGCAGTGCTAGAGGGGGGGGAGGGAACCACAATGAGCAGTTCTTC.

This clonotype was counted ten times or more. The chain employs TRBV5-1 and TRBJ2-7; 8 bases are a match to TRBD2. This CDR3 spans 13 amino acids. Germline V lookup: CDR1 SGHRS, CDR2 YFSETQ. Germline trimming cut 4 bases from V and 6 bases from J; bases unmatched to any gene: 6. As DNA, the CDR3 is TGCGCCAGCAGCCCGGTCGGGGGGGGCGAGCAGTACTTC. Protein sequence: CASSPVGGGEQYF.

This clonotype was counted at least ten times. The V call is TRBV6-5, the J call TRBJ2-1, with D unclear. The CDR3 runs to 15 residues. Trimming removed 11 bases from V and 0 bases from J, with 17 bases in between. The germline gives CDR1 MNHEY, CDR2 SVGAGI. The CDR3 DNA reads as TGTGCCGTTACGCGCGACGCGAGCTCCTACAATGAGCAGTTCTTC. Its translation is CAVTRDASSYNEQFF.

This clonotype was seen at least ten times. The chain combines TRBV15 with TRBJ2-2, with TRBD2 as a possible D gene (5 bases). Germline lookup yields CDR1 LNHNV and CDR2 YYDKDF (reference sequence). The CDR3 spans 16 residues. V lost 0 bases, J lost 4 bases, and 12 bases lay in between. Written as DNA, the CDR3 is TGTGCCACCAGCAGAGATAGGGAGTATGGCACCGGGGAGCTGTTTTTT. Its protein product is CATSRDREYGTGELFF.

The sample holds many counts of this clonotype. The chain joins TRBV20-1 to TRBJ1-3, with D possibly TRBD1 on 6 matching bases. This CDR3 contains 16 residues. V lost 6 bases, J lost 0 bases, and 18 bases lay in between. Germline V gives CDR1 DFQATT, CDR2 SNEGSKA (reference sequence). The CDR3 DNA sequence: TGCAGTGCCTCGTACAGGGCTGTAAACTCTGGAAACACCATATATTTT. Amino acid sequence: CSASYRAVNSGNTIYF.

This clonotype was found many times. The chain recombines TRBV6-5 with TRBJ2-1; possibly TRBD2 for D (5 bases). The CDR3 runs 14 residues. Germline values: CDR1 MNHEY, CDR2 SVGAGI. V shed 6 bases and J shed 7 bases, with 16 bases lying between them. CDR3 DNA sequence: TGTGCCAGCAGCCCCAGTATGAGGGCTAATGAGCAGTTCTTC. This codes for CASSPSMRANEQFF.

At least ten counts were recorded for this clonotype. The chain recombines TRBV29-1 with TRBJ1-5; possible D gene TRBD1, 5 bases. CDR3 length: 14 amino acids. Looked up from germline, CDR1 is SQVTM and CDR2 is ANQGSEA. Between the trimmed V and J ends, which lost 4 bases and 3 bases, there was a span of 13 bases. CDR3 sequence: CSVAVQGANQPQHF. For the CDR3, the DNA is TGCAGCGTTGCCGTTCAGGGTGCCAATCAGCCCCAGCATTTT. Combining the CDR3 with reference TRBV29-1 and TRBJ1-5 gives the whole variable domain SAVISQKPSRDICQRGTSLTIQCQVDSQVTMMFWYRQQPGQSLTLIATANQGSEATYESGFVIDKFPISRPNLTFSTLTVSNMSPEDSSIYLCSVAVQGANQPQHFGDGTRLSIL.

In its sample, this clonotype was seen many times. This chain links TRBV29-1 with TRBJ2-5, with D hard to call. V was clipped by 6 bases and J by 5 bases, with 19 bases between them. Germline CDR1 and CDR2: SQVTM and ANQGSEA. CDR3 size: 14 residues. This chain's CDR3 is CSVGGSSRTETQYF. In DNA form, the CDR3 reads TGCAGCGTGGGTGGCAGCTCCCGAACGGAGACCCAGTACTTC.

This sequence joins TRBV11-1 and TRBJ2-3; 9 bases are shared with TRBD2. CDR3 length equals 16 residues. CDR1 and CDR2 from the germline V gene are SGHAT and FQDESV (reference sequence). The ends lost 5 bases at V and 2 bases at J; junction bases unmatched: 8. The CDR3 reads CASSPGLAVDTDTQYF. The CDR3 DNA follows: TGTGCCAGCAGCCCGGGACTAGCTGTAGACACAGATACGCAGTATTTT.

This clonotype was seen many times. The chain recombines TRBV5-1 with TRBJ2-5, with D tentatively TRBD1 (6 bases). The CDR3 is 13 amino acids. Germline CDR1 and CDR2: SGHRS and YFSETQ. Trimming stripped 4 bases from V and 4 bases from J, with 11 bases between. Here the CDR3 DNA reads TGCGCCAGCAGCCCACAGGGTCGAGAGACCCAGTACTTC. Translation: CASSPQGRETQYF.

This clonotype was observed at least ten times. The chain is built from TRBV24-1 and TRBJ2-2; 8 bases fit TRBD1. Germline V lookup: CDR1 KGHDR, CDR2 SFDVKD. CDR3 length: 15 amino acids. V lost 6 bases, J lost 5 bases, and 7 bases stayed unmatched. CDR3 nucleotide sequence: TGTGCCACCAGTTCCTCAGGGGGCCCGACCGGGGAGCTGTTTTTT. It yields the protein CATSSSGGPTGELFF.

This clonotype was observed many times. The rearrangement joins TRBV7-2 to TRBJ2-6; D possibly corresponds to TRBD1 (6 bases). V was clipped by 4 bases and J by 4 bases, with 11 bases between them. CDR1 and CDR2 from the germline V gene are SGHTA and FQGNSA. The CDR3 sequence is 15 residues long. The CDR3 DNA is TGTGCCAGCAGCTCCGGACAGACAGGGGCCAACGTCCTGACTTTC. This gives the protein CASSSGQTGANVLTF.